Listed here are 15 T cell receptor beta chains from one sample, sequenced in a study of T cell responses to AZD1222 COVID-19 vaccine. Libraries were prepared by immunoSEQ multiplex PCR; TCRdb keeps only in-frame clonotypes and omits some of them. The sample yields about 170,000 clones, around nine tenths seen once. The source was peripheral blood, collected on day 0 of AZD1222 vaccination. These receptor sequences come from an adult in good health.

The V call is TRBV2, the J call TRBJ2-5; D ambiguous. Germline CDR1 is SNHLY and CDR2 is FYNNEI. The CDR3 consists of 13 residues. The germline V and J ends were trimmed by 5 bases and 5 bases, with 12 bases remaining between them. CDR3 protein: CASSQNWGETQYF. The CDR3 DNA reads as TGTGCCAGCAGTCAAAACTGGGGTGAGACCCAGTACTTC.

The gene calls are TRBV2 and TRBJ1-5; perhaps TRBD1 as D (6 bases). The CDR3 runs to 15 residues. The germline V gene has CDR1 SNHLY and CDR2 FYNNEI. V dropped 0 bases and J dropped 7 bases, with 13 bases sitting between them. The CDR3 is CASSEAGRGKQPQHF. Written as DNA, the CDR3 is TGTGCCAGCAGTGAAGCGGGGAGGGGGAAACAGCCCCAGCATTTT.

V is TRBV10-3 and J is TRBJ1-1; 7 bases fit TRBD1. The V gene's germline CDR1 is ENHRY and CDR2 SYGVKD. V was clipped by 6 bases and J by 8 bases; unmatched bases: 6. CDR3 length: 12 amino acids. The CDR3 loop is CAISTGEREAFF. CDR3 coding DNA: TGTGCCATCAGCACAGGGGAGAGGGAAGCTTTCTTT.

This clone was detected a few times. The chain has TRBV6-5 and TRBJ2-3, with TRBD1 matching 7 bases. J gave up 2 bases and V 6 bases, and 5 bases lay outside the gene matches. Per the germline V gene, CDR1 is MNHEY and CDR2 is SVGAGI. The CDR3 runs 14 residues. In DNA form, the CDR3 reads TGTGCCAGCAGCGGGGACAGCCTCACAGATACGCAGTATTTT. Its translation is CASSGDSLTDTQYF.

The rearrangement links TRBV9 to TRBJ2-1, with D hard to call. CDR1 and CDR2 (germline): SGDLS, YYNGEE. The CDR3 sequence is 13 residues long. Deletions cut 0 bases from V and 3 bases from J, with 4 bases between. The CDR3 region has the DNA TGTGCCAGCAGCGTAGGGTACTACAATGAGCAGTTCTTC. Translation gives CASSVGYYNEQFF.

This clone was recorded only once. J is TRBJ1-2 and V is TRBV15; D is possibly TRBD1 (5 bases). Trimming cost V 2 bases and J 3 bases, with 10 bases left between them. The germline V gene encodes CDR1 LNHNV and CDR2 YYDKDF (reference sequence). This CDR3 has 14 amino acids. The CDR3 DNA reads as TGTGCCACCAGCAGACTGACAGAAGACTATGGCTACACCTTC. Its protein product is CATSRLTEDYGYTF.

This chain connects TRBV21-1 to TRBJ1-1; TRBD1 was called by the table and not checked on the DNA. TRBV21-1 is a known pseudogene. CDR3 size: 12 residues. The CDR3 DNA sequence: TGTGCCAGCAGCAAAAGGGACAGGGAAGCTTTCTTT. Amino acids: CASSKRDREAFF.

J is TRBJ2-7 and V is TRBV5-6; D not resolved. The germline V gene has CDR1 SGHDT and CDR2 YYEEEE. There are 15 residues in the CDR3. V was clipped by 7 bases and J by 1 base, with 18 bases between them. The CDR3 DNA follows: TGTGCCAGCCGGAGACAACCGGTAGGGTCCTACGAGCAGTACTTC. Translation: CASRRQPVGSYEQYF.

This clone was seen more than once but under ten times. CDR3 coding DNA: TGTGCCATCAGGCCCCTCCCAGGGGACTCCTACGAGCAGTACTTC. It codes for CAIRPLPGDSYEQYF. This chain links TRBV10-3 with TRBJ2-7; D perhaps matches TRBD1 (6 bases). V was trimmed by 6 bases and J by 0 bases, leaving 15 bases between them. The germline V gene has CDR1 ENHRY and CDR2 SYGVKD. The CDR3 spans 15 residues.

The V and J genes are TRBV5-4 and TRBJ1-2; D perhaps matches TRBD1 (5 bases). CDR1 and CDR2 from the germline V gene are SGHNT and YYREEE (reference sequence). The CDR3 consists of 16 residues. Trimming took off 3 bases at V and 3 bases at J, with 18 bases between the two ends. CDR3 DNA: TGTGCCAGCAGCTCCGGGACCTCTCCCAATTACTATGGCTACACCTTC. It codes for CASSSGTSPNYYGYTF.

This sequence joins TRBV10-1 and TRBJ2-6; D is tentatively TRBD1 or TRBD2 (5 bases each). CDR1 and CDR2 (germline): WNHNN, SYGVQD (reference sequence). V lost 6 bases, J lost 0 bases, and 18 bases lay in between. The CDR3 runs to 18 residues. CDR3 in amino acids: CASRTRGRSFSGANVLTF. The CDR3 DNA reads TGCGCCAGCAGGACCCGGGGCAGATCCTTCTCTGGGGCCAACGTCCTGACTTTC.

This clone has a single count. The CDR3 loop is CASSISTGSGTEAFF. CDR3 sequence (DNA): TGTGCCAGTAGTATCTCGACAGGGTCGGGCACTGAAGCTTTCTTT. The J gene is TRBJ1-1, the V gene TRBV19; 7 nucleotides align to TRBD1. Per the germline V gene, CDR1 is LNHDA and CDR2 is SQIVND (reference sequence). V shed 3 bases, J shed 4 bases, and the junction held 8 bases outside the gene matches. This CDR3 has 15 residues.

The rearrangement links TRBV7-3 to TRBJ2-1; 10 bases are shared with TRBD2. The CDR3 totals 16 residues. V was clipped by 2 bases and J by 8 bases; unmatched bases: 9. Germline CDR1 is SGHTA and CDR2 is FQGTGA. The CDR3 sequence is CASSLLTSGAADEQFF. The CDR3 bases are TGTGCCAGCAGCTTACTTACTAGCGGGGCAGCGGATGAGCAGTTCTTC.

CDR3 DNA sequence: TGTGCCAGCGGTGGGGAGGGGTTTTTCGAGCAGTACTTC. Amino acids: CASGGEGFFEQYF. The chain couples TRBV2 to TRBJ2-7; 7 bases are a match to TRBD2. The germline V gene has CDR1 SNHLY and CDR2 FYNNEI. The CDR3 covers 13 residues. V shed 8 bases, J shed 6 bases, and the junction held 10 bases outside the gene matches. Looking up the rest from reference TRBV2 and TRBJ2-7 gives the full variable domain: EPEVTQTPSHQVTQMGQEVILRCVPISNHLYFYWYRQILGQKVEFLVSFYNNEISEKSEIFDDQFSVERPDGSNFTLKIRSTKLEDSAMYFCASGGEGFFEQYFGPGTRLTVT.

In this sample, this clone turned up once. The chain is built from TRBV28 and TRBJ2-7, with 7 bases lining up with TRBD2. The CDR3 has 15 residues. Trimming removed 3 bases from V and 3 bases from J; junction bases left unmatched: 8. The V gene's germline CDR1 is MDHEN and CDR2 SYDVKM. The CDR3 reads CASSLGGSGFYEQYF. The CDR3, as DNA: TGTGCCAGCAGTTTGGGGGGGTCAGGTTTCTACGAGCAGTACTTC.